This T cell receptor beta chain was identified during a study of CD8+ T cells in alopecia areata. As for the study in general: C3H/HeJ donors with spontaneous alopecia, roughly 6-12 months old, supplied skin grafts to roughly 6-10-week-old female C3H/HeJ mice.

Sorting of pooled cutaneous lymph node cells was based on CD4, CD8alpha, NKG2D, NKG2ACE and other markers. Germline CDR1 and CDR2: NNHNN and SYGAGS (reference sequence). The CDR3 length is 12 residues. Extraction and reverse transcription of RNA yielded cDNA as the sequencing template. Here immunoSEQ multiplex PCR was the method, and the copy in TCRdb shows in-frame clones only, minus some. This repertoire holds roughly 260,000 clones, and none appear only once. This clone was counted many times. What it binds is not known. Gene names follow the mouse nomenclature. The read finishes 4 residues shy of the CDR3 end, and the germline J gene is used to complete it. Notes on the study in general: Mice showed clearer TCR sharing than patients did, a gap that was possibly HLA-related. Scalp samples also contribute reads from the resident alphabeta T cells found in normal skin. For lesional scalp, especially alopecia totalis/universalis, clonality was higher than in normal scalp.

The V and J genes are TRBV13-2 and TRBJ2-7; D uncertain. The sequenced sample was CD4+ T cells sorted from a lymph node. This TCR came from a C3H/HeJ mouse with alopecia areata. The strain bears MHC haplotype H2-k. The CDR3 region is CASGATPYEQYF. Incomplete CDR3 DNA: TGTGCCAGCGGTGCGACACCTTAT.